Following are 29 T cell receptor beta chains from one sample sequenced in a study of blood T cell repertoires in COVID-19. Data came from immunoSEQ multiplex PCR; TCRdb stores just in-frame clones and leaves some out. The data show 310,000 or so clones, 75% to 90% seen once. The sequenced material came from peripheral blood. The receptors stem from a woman under 40 who had recovered from COVID-19.

The chain uses TRBV21-1 and TRBJ2-7; TRBD1 is taken as the D call from the table, unchecked against the DNA. TRBV21-1 is termed a pseudogene. The CDR3 has 16 amino acids. CDR3 bases: TGTGCCAGCAGCCGTCCCCGGACAGGGAGGGAACACGAGCAGTACTTC. This encodes CASSRPRTGREHEQYF.

The rearrangement links TRBV6-2 or TRBV6-3 to TRBJ2-7; 11 positions match TRBD1. Germline values: CDR1 MNHEY, CDR2 SVGEGT. CDR3 length: 14 residues. Trimming at V came to 5 bases and at J to 7 bases, leaving 7 bases not matched to a gene. This CDR3 is CASSLDRGRGEQYF. The CDR3 DNA reads as TGTGCCAGCAGTCTGGACAGGGGGCGAGGAGAGCAGTACTTC.

This clone has just one count. This chain uses TRBV27 with TRBJ2-7; 8 bases fit TRBD1. The CDR3 contains 13 residues. V was pared by 5 bases and J by 4 bases, with 4 bases of the junction left unmatched. From germline, CDR1 is MNHEY and CDR2 SMNVEV (reference sequence). The CDR3 region is CASSTRTGYEQYF. As DNA, the CDR3 is TGTGCCAGCAGTACCCGGACAGGGTACGAGCAGTACTTC.

V gene TRBV6-4 combines with J gene TRBJ1-1, with TRBD1 matching over 7 bases. With V trimmed by 4 bases and J by 14 bases, 13 bases remained unmatched. This CDR3 has 13 amino acids. In germline, CDR1 is MRHNA, CDR2 SNTAGT. Here the CDR3 DNA reads TGTGCCAGCAGTGGTCAACCCGGGACAGACGCCTTCTTT. Residues: CASSGQPGTDAFF.

The chain has TRBV28 and TRBJ1-5; D is unclear. V lost 6 bases, J lost 3 bases, and 15 bases lay in between. The CDR3 totals 15 residues. Germline CDR1 reads MDHEN; CDR2 reads SYDVKM. CDR3 protein: CASRFSGGNNQPQHF. CDR3 in DNA: TGTGCCAGCAGATTTAGTGGAGGTAACAATCAGCCCCAGCATTTT.

In this sample, this clone turned up once. The sample carries other DNA sequences with the same CDR3. V gene TRBV5-6 combines with J gene TRBJ2-7, with D possibly being TRBD1 (6 bases). This CDR3 is 13 amino acids long. Germline V gene lookup returns CDR1 SGHDT and CDR2 YYEEEE. V lost 5 bases and J lost 2, with 11 bases in between. The CDR3 nucleotides read TGTGCCAGCAGTCCGACAGGTACCTACGAGCAGTACTTC. Translating it yields CASSPTGTYEQYF.

Only one count was recorded for this clone. This chain connects TRBV28 to TRBJ2-2; the D gene is possibly TRBD2 (6 bases). This CDR3 contains 13 residues. The V end lost 6 bases, the J end lost 4 bases, and 9 bases lay between the germline ends. The germline CDR1 and CDR2 sequences are MDHEN and SYDVKM. CDR3 sequence: CASREGITGELFF. For the CDR3, the DNA is TGTGCCAGCAGGGAGGGGATCACCGGGGAGCTGTTTTTT.

CDR3 region: CASSAGQGTTNEKLFF. The CDR3 DNA is TGTGCCAGCAGCGCCGGACAGGGGACAACTAATGAAAAACTGTTTTTT. The rearrangement uses TRBV9 and TRBJ1-4; 9 nucleotides align to TRBD1. Germline loops: CDR1 SGDLS, CDR2 YYNGEE. J was trimmed by 0 bases and V by 3 bases; bases with no gene match: 3. The CDR3 totals 16 residues.

V is TRBV7-2 and J is TRBJ2-2, with 13 nucleotides matching TRBD2. After removal of 2 bases from V and 0 bases from J, the junction contained 6 bases not matched to a gene. Germline V CDR1 and CDR2: SGHTA, FQGNSA. This CDR3 contains 19 residues. This CDR3 is CASSLLGTSGKSNTGELFF. CDR3 sequence (DNA): TGTGCCAGCAGCTTACTAGGGACTAGCGGGAAATCGAACACCGGGGAGCTGTTTTTT.

CDR3 nucleotides: TGTGCCAGCAGTTCCTTCCTTGGACTAGCGGGAGCAGAGCAGTATTTT. This gives the protein CASSSFLGLAGAEQYF. The genes are TRBV6-2 or TRBV6-3 and TRBJ2-3; 13 nucleotides match TRBD2. V lost 4 bases and J lost 11; bases outside the gene matches: 12. Germline V CDR1 and CDR2: MNHEY, SVGEGT. This CDR3 is built from 16 residues.

The rearrangement uses TRBV19 and TRBJ1-1; 9 bases line up with TRBD1. Germline V gene data show CDR1 as LNHDA and CDR2 as SQIVND (reference sequence). Unmatched junction bases numbered 10, after V lost 5 bases and J lost 6 bases. There are 15 residues in the CDR3. The CDR3 reads CASSAPQGADAEAFF. CDR3 DNA sequence: TGTGCCAGTAGTGCACCACAGGGGGCAGACGCTGAAGCTTTCTTT.

The chain carries TRBV6-2 or TRBV6-3 and TRBJ1-2; 7 nucleotides line up with TRBD1. Losses at the gene ends were 5 bases for V and 8 bases for J; bases not matched to a gene: 11. The V gene's germline CDR1 is MNHEY and CDR2 SVGEGT. This CDR3 region has 14 residues. The CDR3 spells CASSLDRVSSGYTF. CDR3 DNA sequence: TGTGCCAGCAGTCTTGACAGGGTTTCATCCGGCTACACCTTC.

The chain combines TRBV7-2 with TRBJ2-2; D ambiguous. Germline V CDR1 and CDR2: SGHTA, FQGNSA. The CDR3 spans 12 residues. Trimming took 6 bases from V and 10 from J, leaving 12 bases between them. CDR3 DNA: TGTGCCAGCAGTCCCCTCCCCCCGGAGCTGTTTTTT. Residues: CASSPLPPELFF.

This rearrangement joins TRBV7-2 to TRBJ2-7; TRBD2 matches 7 bases. The V gene's germline CDR1 is SGHTA and CDR2 FQGNSA. The CDR3 loop spans 13 amino acids. The J segment lost 7 bases and the V segment lost 5 bases, leaving 8 bases of the junction unmatched. This chain's CDR3 is CASSLRLGGEQYF. CDR3 bases: TGTGCCAGCAGCCTCCGTCTGGGGGGGGAGCAGTACTTC.

This chain links TRBV7-2 with TRBJ1-2; D gene unclear. The germline V gene encodes CDR1 SGHTA and CDR2 FQGNSA. The CDR3 is 14 amino acids. Between the trimmed V and J ends, which lost 5 bases and 7 bases, there was a span of 17 bases. The CDR3 bases are TGTGCCAGCAGCGCACGCTCATTTGAGGGTGGCTACACCTTC. As protein: CASSARSFEGGYTF.

The V gene is TRBV7-9, the J gene TRBJ2-2; TRBD1 matches at 9 bases. V shed 5 bases and J 1 base; nucleotides not matched to a gene: 8. Germline CDR1 is SEHNR and CDR2 is FQNEAQ (reference sequence). This CDR3 has 17 amino acids. CDR3 region: CASSPSRGQGNTGELFF. As DNA, the CDR3 is TGTGCCAGCAGCCCCTCTAGGGGACAGGGGAACACCGGGGAGCTGTTTTTT.

To note about this clone: Additional DNA sequences in this sample encode the identical CDR3. The V call is TRBV5-1, the J call TRBJ1-1; D gene unclear. There are 13 residues in the CDR3. V lost 4 bases and J 4 bases, leaving 11 bases between the germline ends. The V gene's germline CDR1 is SGHRS and CDR2 YFSETQ. CDR3 DNA sequence: TGCGCCAGCAGCCTGGACGGTGGCACTGAAGCTTTCTTT. Protein sequence: CASSLDGGTEAFF.

V and J are TRBV2 and TRBJ2-1; a possible D gene is TRBD1 (5 bases). Trimming removed 1 base from V and 5 bases from J, with 9 bases in between. Germline CDR1 SNHLY, CDR2 FYNNEI. The CDR3 extends over 14 amino acids. Here the CDR3 reads CASSEGGPHNEQFF. The CDR3 nucleotides are TGTGCCAGCAGTGAAGGGGGCCCCCACAATGAGCAGTTCTTC.

This clone has only one observation. The chain is built from TRBV10-3 and TRBJ2-7, with 9 nucleotides matching TRBD1. V lost 6 bases to trimming and J lost 4 bases; unmatched junction nucleotides: 10. The CDR3 extends over 15 amino acids. Germline V gene lookup returns CDR1 ENHRY and CDR2 SYGVKD. CDR3 nucleotides: TGTGCCATCAGAGCCCCGGGACAGGGAGTTTACGAGCAGTACTTC. Amino acid sequence: CAIRAPGQGVYEQYF.

The genes are TRBV6-5 and TRBJ2-5; 8 bases match TRBD1. The length of the CDR3 is 14 residues. V lost 6 bases, J lost 3 bases, and 6 bases stayed unmatched. The germline V gene has CDR1 MNHEY and CDR2 SVGAGI. The CDR3: CASSGPGGEETQYF. The DNA of the CDR3 is TGTGCCAGCAGCGGTCCAGGGGGCGAAGAGACCCAGTACTTC.

V is TRBV6-5 and J is TRBJ2-1; D call uncertain. The CDR3 totals 13 residues. Trimming left V 3 bases short and J 5 bases short, with 8 bases between. The germline V gene encodes CDR1 MNHEY and CDR2 SVGAGI. CDR3 coding DNA: TGTGCCAGCAGTTATGGAGTAAACAATGAGCAGTTCTTC. This codes for CASSYGVNNEQFF.

Only a few counts were recorded for this clone. This sequence joins TRBV7-2 and TRBJ2-3; perhaps TRBD2 as D (5 bases). Between the trimmed V and J ends, which lost 5 bases and 5 bases, there was a span of 20 bases. CDR1 is SGHTA, CDR2 FQGNSA, per germline. CDR3 size: 16 residues. DNA for the CDR3: TGTGCCAGCAGCCCAGGAGGTGCGCCCAGAGTAGATACGCAGTATTTT. Translation gives CASSPGGAPRVDTQYF. Full variable domain (outside the CDR3, taken from reference TRBV7-2 and TRBJ2-3): GAGVSQSPSNKVTEKGKDVELRCDPISGHTALYWYRQSLGQGLEFLIYFQGNSAPDKSGLPSDRFSAERTGGSVSTLTIQRTQQEDSAVYLCASSPGGAPRVDTQYFGPGTRLTVL.

The chain carries TRBV4-1 and TRBJ2-2, with D hard to call. From germline, CDR1 is MGHRA and CDR2 YSYEKL. The CDR3 totals 15 residues. The germline V and J ends were trimmed by 1 base and 1 base, with 7 bases remaining between them. CDR3 sequence (DNA): TGCGCCAGCAGCCAAGCGGGTCGGAACACCGGGGAGCTGTTTTTT. Protein: CASSQAGRNTGELFF.

The V call is TRBV10-3, the J call TRBJ2-1; 12 bases align to TRBD2. CDR3 length equals 15 residues. From germline, CDR1 is ENHRY and CDR2 SYGVKD. V lost 8 bases to trimming and J lost 10 bases; unmatched junction nucleotides: 12. CDR3 sequence (DNA): TGTGCCATCTCGACTAGCGGGAGAGGTTTAAGGGAGCAGTTCTTC. It codes for CAISTSGRGLREQFF.

This clone was seen once. The rearrangement uses TRBV10-1 and TRBJ2-7; TRBD2 matches 11 bases. The CDR3 loop spans 17 amino acids. Germline V lookup: CDR1 WNHNN, CDR2 SYGVQD (reference sequence). V lost 8 bases and J lost 6; bases outside the gene matches: 18. Here the CDR3 reads CASSLGASGGKLGEQYF. The CDR3 DNA reads as TGCGCCAGCTCCCTAGGGGCTAGCGGGGGGAAGTTGGGCGAGCAGTACTTC.

This rearrangement joins TRBV3-1 (or the pseudogene TRBV3-2) to TRBJ2-3; 10 positions match TRBD2. Losses at the gene ends were 4 bases for V and 5 bases for J; bases not matched to a gene: 6. Germline V gene sequence: CDR1 LGHDT, CDR2 YNNKEL (reference sequence). This CDR3 is built from 15 residues. The CDR3 is CASSPSAGGRDTQYF. The CDR3 nucleotides read TGTGCCAGCAGCCCCTCAGCGGGGGGGAGAGATACGCAGTATTTT.

The V gene is TRBV7-2, the J gene TRBJ2-7; TRBD2 matches 8 bases. This CDR3 region has 14 residues. CDR1 SGHTA and CDR2 FQGNSA come from the germline V gene. Germline trimming cut 7 bases from V and 2 bases from J; bases unmatched to any gene: 7. The CDR3 DNA reads as TGTGCCAGCACCTCGGGGGGGACAACCTACGAGCAGTACTTC. This encodes CASTSGGTTYEQYF.

The chain recombines TRBV10-3 with TRBJ2-1; 9 positions match TRBD2. Germline V CDR1 and CDR2: ENHRY, SYGVKD. The V segment lost 0 bases and the J segment 8 bases; nucleotides outside the gene matches: 8. The CDR3 is made up of 16 amino acids. CDR3 nucleotide sequence: TGTGCCATCAGTGAGTCCGGGACTAGCTCAGTCGATGAGCAGTTCTTC. Amino acids: CAISESGTSSVDEQFF.

The CDR3 DNA sequence: TGTGCCAGCAGTTCCCCGACAAAACCAGCCTCTGGAAACACCATATATTTT. This codes for CASSSPTKPASGNTIYF. V is TRBV28 and J is TRBJ1-3, with D unresolved. The CDR3 covers 17 residues. Germline CDR1 and CDR2: MDHEN and SYDVKM. Trimming removed 4 bases at V and 0 bases at J, with 16 bases between.